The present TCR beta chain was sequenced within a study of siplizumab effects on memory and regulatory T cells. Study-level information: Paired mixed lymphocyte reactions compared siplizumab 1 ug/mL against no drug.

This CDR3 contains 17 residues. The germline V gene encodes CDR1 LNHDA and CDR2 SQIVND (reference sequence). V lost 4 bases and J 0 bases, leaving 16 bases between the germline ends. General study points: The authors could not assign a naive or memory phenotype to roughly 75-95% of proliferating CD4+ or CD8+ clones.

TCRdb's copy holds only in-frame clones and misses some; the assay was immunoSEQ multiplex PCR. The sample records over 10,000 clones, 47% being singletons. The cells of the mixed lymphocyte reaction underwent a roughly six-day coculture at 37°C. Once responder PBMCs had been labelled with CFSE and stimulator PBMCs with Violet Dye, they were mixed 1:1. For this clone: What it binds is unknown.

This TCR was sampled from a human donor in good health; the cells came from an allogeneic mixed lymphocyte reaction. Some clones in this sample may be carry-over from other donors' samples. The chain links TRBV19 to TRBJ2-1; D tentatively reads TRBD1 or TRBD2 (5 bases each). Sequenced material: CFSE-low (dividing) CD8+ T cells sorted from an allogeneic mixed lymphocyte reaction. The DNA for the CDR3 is TGTGCCAGTAGTACCTCTTTGGCAGGGAGCTCCTACAATGAGCAGTTCTTC. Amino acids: CASSTSLAGSSYNEQFF.